These 2 T cell receptor beta chains share one sample of origin, sequenced in a study of blood T cell repertoires in COVID-19. Data came from immunoSEQ multiplex PCR; TCRdb stores just in-frame clones and leaves some out. The profile covers about 220,000 clones, with 82% appearing a single time and about 3.2% taken by the ten largest. The sample comprised PBMCs or T cells enriched from blood (not recorded which). These receptors all stem from a woman in her sixties or seventies who had recovered from COVID-19.

The chain recombines TRBV5-6 with TRBJ2-3; D gene unclear. CDR1 is SGHDT, CDR2 YYEEEE, per germline. There are 13 residues in the CDR3. Trimming pared 3 bases from V and 1 base from J, leaving 6 bases between. The CDR3 loop reads CASSSGGTDTQYF. In nucleotides, the CDR3 is TGTGCCAGCAGCTCCGGAGGCACAGATACGCAGTATTTT.

In DNA form, the CDR3 reads TGCGCCAGCAGCCAAGCTCCAGCGGGGGGGCCGGTCACAGATACGCAGTATTTT. Amino acids: CASSQAPAGGPVTDTQYF. V is TRBV4-3 and J is TRBJ2-3; 10 bases are shared with TRBD2. CDR3 length equals 18 residues. The junction had 9 bases not matched to a gene; V was cut back by 1 base and J by 2 bases. Germline CDR1 reads LGHNA; CDR2 reads YSLEER.